Listed here is a single T cell receptor beta chain. The data belong to a study of a mutant IDH1 vaccine in newly diagnosed glioma. Time point noted: baseline, week 1 (first vaccination visit). This sample's treatment: pre-vaccination baseline after standard-of-care therapy. In germline, CDR1 is LNHDA, CDR2 SQIVND (reference sequence). Trimming at V came to 3 bases and at J to 6 bases, leaving 8 bases not matched to a gene. The CDR3 has 15 residues. Sequenced by immunoSEQ multiplex PCR; TCRdb stores in-frame clones only, minus some. The sample shows around 64,000 clones, around 83% of them seen only once.

This specimen was peripheral blood mononuclear cells (PBMCs), taken from a glioma patient treated with radiotherapy, temozolomide or both. The rearrangement links TRBV19 to TRBJ1-5, with 7 positions matching TRBD1. The receptor's source is a woman aged 18-29 years with glioma. Some clones in this sample may be carry-over from other donors' samples. CDR3 sequence reads: CASSISRQGSQPQHF. The DNA for the CDR3 is TGTGCCAGTAGTATCAGCCGACAGGGAAGTCAGCCCCAGCATTTT.